This TCR beta chain was captured in a study of T cell responses to AZD1222 COVID-19 vaccine (dated by TCRdb to about 2021). With regard to the full study: A total of 230 to 250 trial participants underwent TCR sequencing, of whom approximately 210 received two doses of AZD1222 and roughly 25 received two doses of the MenACWY control vaccine. Trial participants were enrolled into age subgroups of 18-55, 56-69 and 70-plus years, which contained around 150, 28 and 57 TCR-sequenced participants, respectively. On the study overall, not on this receptor specifically: In the small 56-69-year group, the increase in depth fell short of significance, most likely because of low power. Reportedly, almost half of the unique spike-specific TCRs recognized epitopes lying outside the regions that are mutated in the B.1.351 and B.1.1.7 variants. Vaccine-associated CD4 TCRs spanned the whole spike protein, with dominant responses in regions 160-218 and 743-854. After two AZD1222 doses, spike-specific TCR breadth and depth were significantly higher than at day 0 and than in MenACWY recipients. Conclusions about previously exposed vaccinees are limited because only five to seven AZD1222 recipients were SARS-CoV-2 seropositive at baseline. Most participants were white British and females outnumbered males, and the authors suggested that clonal diversity may have been underestimated. No day 14 peak-response samples were available, so repertoires were characterized only after the peak T cell response.

From its cysteine to its phenylalanine, the CDR3 spans 12 amino acids. Here the CDR3 DNA is all that survives: 36 bases in frame from base 1. Trimming removed 0 bases from V and 5 bases from J, leaving 5 bases between the germline ends. As encoded in the germline V gene, CDR1 is SGHRS while CDR2 is YFSETQ. The CDR3 regions of human TCRbeta chains were analyzed by immunosequencing. Concerning the study's data processing: TCRs in the repertoires were compared against a reference library of SARS-CoV-2-specific TCRs that had been generated with the MIRA antigen-specificity platform. Breadth was defined as the fraction of unique TCRs that were SARS-CoV-2-associated. Depth was defined as the fraction of total T cells that were SARS-CoV-2-associated. Using the MIRA data, each spike-specific TCR was assigned both to the spike region to which the TCR was reactive and to a CD4 or CD8 class. Log10-transformed breadth and depth values were compared by one-way ANOVA with Sidak's multiple comparisons tests. In TCRdb, the immuneACCESS table is reduced to in-frame sequences with V and J assigned. These tables do not hold every clone; where another copy was compared, an unresolved V gene accounts for under half, and the others remain unexplained. That table furnishes V, J and clone size, whereas the DNA furnished D and trimming. The sample table lists roughly 30,000 clones, more than 75% of them with a count of one. About 4% of the sample rests with the top ten.

This sample's time point label indicates: about 28 days (+/-7) after the second vaccine dose. AZD1222 recipients given second doses at about 4 weeks or at about 12 weeks were pooled, since spike-specific TCR depth and breadth were not found to differ between the two schedules. The vaccinee samples were drawn from two UK trials, COV001 and COV002, one of which was a single-blind randomized controlled phase 2/3 trial testing AZD1222 (ChAdOx1 nCoV-19) in healthy adults. Trial participant PBMC samples were collected at day 0 and day 28 after the second dose for TCRbeta chain sequencing. This clone was seen only once. Its antigen is still unknown. No base-level quality is on record; no much larger clone is a single base apart.

The chain uses TRBV5-1 and TRBJ2-5; the D gene remains uncertain. The clonotype comes from an adult who received the AZD1222 COVID-19 vaccine. The sample consisted of peripheral blood, taken 28 days after the second AZD1222 dose. The CDR3: CASSLGLETQYF. Here is the DNA: TGCGCCAGCAGCTTGGGGTTGGAGACCCAGTACTTC.